The 4 T cell receptor beta chains below come from one sample, sequenced in a study of CD8 T cells in ankylosing spondylitis. TCRdb re-called the 5' RACE reads with MiXCR, one entry per CDR3 protein. The data contain around 300,000 distinct CDR3 sequences, 11% of them singletons. Material for sequencing was blood, either unsorted or a sorted T cell fraction (not recorded which). Receptors originate from a female donor with ankylosing spondylitis or in good health (not recorded which).

This clonotype was counted ten times or more. The genes are TRBV19 and TRBJ1-1; tentatively, D is TRBD1 (5 bases). CDR3 length: 13 amino acids. Trimming left V 10 bases short and J 4 bases short, with 16 bases between. Germline-derived CDR1 and CDR2 are LNHDA and SQIVND (reference sequence). In DNA form, the CDR3 reads TGTGCCACCGCGAGAAGGGGTCTCACTGAAGCTTTCTTT. Translating it yields CATARRGLTEAFF.

This clonotype was detected many times. V is TRBV9 and J is TRBJ2-1, with D unclear. Germline V gene lookup returns CDR1 SGDLS and CDR2 YYNGEE. The CDR3 sequence is 13 residues long. V lost 2 bases to trimming and J lost 6 bases, with 9 bases between them. DNA of the CDR3: TGTGCCAGCAGCGTCCAAAGCAGCAATGAGCAGTTCTTC. Amino acid sequence: CASSVQSSNEQFF.

There are many counts of this clonotype. The chain has TRBV10-3 and TRBJ2-7; D is unclear. Trimming cost V 0 bases and J 7 bases, with 4 bases left between them. CDR3 size: 11 residues. CDR1 ENHRY and CDR2 SYGVKD come from the germline V gene. Here the CDR3 reads CAISESWEQYF. DNA for the CDR3: TGTGCCATCAGTGAGTCGTGGGAGCAGTACTTC.

The table lists this clonotype with many counts. The rearrangement links TRBV7-9 to TRBJ2-7; 7 positions agree with TRBD1. Looked up from germline, CDR1 is SEHNR and CDR2 is FQNEAQ (reference sequence). Trimming at V came to 5 bases and at J to 5 bases, leaving 9 bases not matched to a gene. This CDR3 region has 14 residues. The CDR3 DNA follows: TGTGCCAGCAGCCGAGACAGGGTTACCAACGAGCAGTACTTC. Encoded protein: CASSRDRVTNEQYF.